One and the same sample provided the 21 T cell receptor beta chains below, sequenced in a study of CD8+ T cells in alopecia areata. In each case, RNA was isolated and then reverse transcribed into cDNA as the sequencing template. Libraries were prepared by immunoSEQ multiplex PCR; TCRdb keeps only in-frame clonotypes and omits some of them. The sample includes 95,000 to 110,000 clones, around 84% seen only once; the top ten take around 25%. Treatment noted: oral pan-JAK inhibitor, 5-10 mg twice daily. Sequencing used CD8+ T cells sorted from blood, obtained at week 24, from a patient treated with tofacitinib. These TCRs come from a human donor with alopecia areata.

The V and J genes are TRBV28 and TRBJ2-7; TRBD2 agrees at 8 bases. The length of the CDR3 is 15 residues. Per germline, CDR1 MDHEN and CDR2 SYDVKM. V gave up 4 bases and J gave up 5 bases; unmatched junction bases: 10. CDR3 DNA: TGTGCCAGCAGTTCGATCCGGGAGGGCAGCCACGAGCAGTACTTC. This encodes CASSSIREGSHEQYF.

The chain carries TRBV14 and TRBJ1-2, with 8 nucleotides matching TRBD1. V shed 7 bases and J 7 bases; nucleotides not matched to a gene: 20. From germline, CDR1 is SGHDN and CDR2 FVKESK. The CDR3 is 17 amino acids. The DNA for the CDR3 is TGTGCCAGCAACTTTGTTGGCAGGGGGCTCCTTTTGGGTGGCTACACCTTC. Its translation is CASNFVGRGLLLGGYTF.

CDR3 DNA: TGCGCCAGCAGCTTGGCTAGGGGAAGGGGACTAGCGGGGGGAGCCTATACCTACAATGAGCAGTTCTTC. Amino acid sequence: CASSLARGRGLAGGAYTYNEQFF. The V call is TRBV5-1, the J call TRBJ2-1, with 15 bases fitting TRBD2. The CDR3 length is 23 residues. Germline V lookup: CDR1 SGHRS, CDR2 YFSETQ. V was clipped by 0 bases and J by 2 bases; unmatched bases: 18.

The chain recombines TRBV11-2 with TRBJ2-7; TRBD1 matches 8 bases. From germline, CDR1 is SGHAT and CDR2 FQNNGV. V lost 3 bases to trimming and J lost 9 bases; unmatched junction nucleotides: 1. The CDR3 spans 11 residues. CDR3 amino acids: CASSLTGVQYF. The CDR3 DNA reads as TGTGCCAGCAGCTTGACAGGGGTGCAGTACTTC.

As concerns this clone: One end of the junction does not line up with germline, which may come from a read error. This chain connects TRBV29-1 to TRBJ2-5; D possibly corresponds to TRBD2 (6 bases). The CDR3 covers 15 residues. Germline assignment: CDR1 SQVTM and CDR2 ANQGSEA. As DNA, the CDR3 is TGCAGCGTTGAAGGCCGGGGGACTGCTCAAGAGCCCCAGTACTTC. It specifies CSVEGRGTAQEPQYF.

V and J are TRBV6-5 and TRBJ2-1; D gene ambiguous. The CDR3 covers 13 residues. The germline V gene encodes CDR1 MNHEY and CDR2 SVGAGI. V lost 7 bases to trimming and J lost 1 base, with 8 bases between them. CDR3 region: CASNGGSYNEQFF. The CDR3 DNA sequence: TGTGCCAGCAACGGTGGATCCTACAATGAGCAGTTCTTC.

This chain connects TRBV7-9 to TRBJ2-1; 9 bases fit TRBD2. The CDR3 extends over 15 amino acids. The V gene end was trimmed by 5 bases and the J gene end by 8 bases; junction bases not matched to a gene: 10. Per the germline V gene, CDR1 is SEHNR and CDR2 is FQNEAQ (reference sequence). The DNA for the CDR3 is TGTGCCAGCAGCCGGACTAGCGAGGCACGGGATGAGCAGTTCTTC. Its translation: CASSRTSEARDEQFF.

The chain carries TRBV4-3 and TRBJ2-1; 7 nucleotides match TRBD1. The V gene end was trimmed by 1 base and the J gene end by 7 bases; junction bases not matched to a gene: 7. This CDR3 is built from 15 residues. CDR1 LGHNA and CDR2 YSLEER come from the germline V gene. CDR3: CASSQVKGAKNEQFF. CDR3 nucleotides: TGCGCCAGCAGCCAAGTAAAGGGGGCGAAGAATGAGCAGTTCTTC.

This chain uses TRBV19 with TRBJ1-3, with 7 bases aligning to TRBD1. J was trimmed by 8 bases and V by 3 bases; bases with no gene match: 7. The germline gives CDR1 LNHDA, CDR2 SQIVND (reference sequence). The CDR3 is made up of 14 amino acids. The CDR3 protein is CASSMGQFVDTIYF. DNA of the CDR3: TGTGCCAGTAGTATGGGACAGTTCGTGGACACCATATATTTT.

The V call is TRBV27, the J call TRBJ2-7; unclear D gene. CDR1 MNHEY and CDR2 SMNVEV come from the germline V gene (reference sequence). This CDR3 contains 12 residues. Trimming took off 5 bases at V and 5 bases at J, with 10 bases between the two ends. CDR3 DNA sequence: TGTGCCAGCAGTATCGACGGAAACGAGCAGTACTTC. Its translation: CASSIDGNEQYF.

The chain has TRBV6-6 and TRBJ2-7; D possibly corresponds to TRBD1 (5 bases). Germline V gene sequence: CDR1 MNHNY, CDR2 SVGAGI (reference sequence). This CDR3 is 15 amino acids long. V dropped 0 bases and J dropped 7 bases, with 16 bases sitting between them. The CDR3 coding sequence is TGTGCCAGCAGTTACTCGAAACAGGTCCCGTCGGAGCAGTACTTC. Protein: CASSYSKQVPSEQYF.

The chain uses TRBV27 and TRBJ2-7; tentatively, D is TRBD1 (5 bases). Trimming shortened V by 5 bases and J by 4 bases, and 18 bases separated the two germline ends. The CDR3 covers 15 residues. CDR1 MNHEY and CDR2 SMNVEV come from the germline V gene (reference sequence). CDR3 DNA sequence: TGTGCCAGCAGTGCACAAGGGTCCTGGACATACGAGCAGTACTTC. Translation gives CASSAQGSWTYEQYF.

This rearrangement joins TRBV5-4 to TRBJ2-3; TRBD2 might be the D (6 bases). The V gene's germline CDR1 is SGHNT and CDR2 YYREEE (reference sequence). The CDR3 has 16 amino acids. Trimming pared 4 bases from V and 5 bases from J, leaving 20 bases between. The CDR3: CASSLGTEARRDTQYF. In DNA form, the CDR3 reads TGTGCCAGCAGCCTGGGGACTGAAGCGAGGCGAGATACGCAGTATTTT.

The CDR3, as DNA: TGCGCCAGCAGCTTGGAGTGGGAGGGAAGAACCGGGGAGCTGTTTTTT. This sequence encodes CASSLEWEGRTGELFF. The chain uses TRBV5-1 and TRBJ2-2; 7 positions agree with TRBD2. Germline V gives CDR1 SGHRS, CDR2 YFSETQ. The V and J ends lost 0 bases and 5 bases, in that order; junction bases with no gene match: 7. This CDR3 is 16 amino acids long.

The chain recombines TRBV10-2 with TRBJ1-2, with D maybe TRBD1 (5 bases). The CDR3 extends over 15 amino acids. The germline CDR1 and CDR2 sequences are WSHSY and SAAADI. V was cut by 1 base and J by 4 bases, with 13 bases left in between. For the CDR3, the DNA is TGCGCCAGCAGTGAGTGGGGCAATTTCATCTATGGCTACACCTTC. Translation: CASSEWGNFIYGYTF.

The chain links TRBV5-1 to TRBJ2-1; 9 bases agree with TRBD1. V trimming: 5 bases; J trimming: 5 bases; junction bases outside the gene matches: 11. The CDR3 totals 16 residues. Germline V CDR1 and CDR2: SGHRS, YFSETQ. The CDR3: CASRDAGTGTNNEQFF. CDR3 coding DNA: TGCGCCAGCAGAGATGCCGGGACAGGGACTAACAATGAGCAGTTCTTC.

The J gene is TRBJ2-1, the V gene TRBV5-1; 7 bases agree with TRBD2. The CDR3 is made up of 15 amino acids. J lost 5 bases, V lost 0 bases, and 5 bases had no gene match. Germline CDR1 and CDR2: SGHRS and YFSETQ. This CDR3 is CASSLGLAYNNEQFF. CDR3 sequence (DNA): TGCGCCAGCAGCTTGGGACTAGCCTACAACAATGAGCAGTTCTTC.

V usage is TRBV7-9 and J usage is TRBJ2-1, with D perhaps TRBD1 or TRBD2 (5 bases each). The germline V gene has CDR1 SEHNR and CDR2 FQNEAQ (reference sequence). The V end lost 0 bases, the J end lost 9 bases, and 15 bases lay between the germline ends. CDR3 length: 15 residues. CDR3 residues: CASSLAGELLGEQFF. In DNA form, the CDR3 reads TGTGCCAGCAGCTTAGCGGGGGAACTTTTAGGTGAGCAGTTCTTC. The whole variable domain, filled in from reference TRBV7-9 and TRBJ2-1, reads DTGVSQNPRHKITKRGQNVTFRCDPISEHNRLYWYRQTLGQGPEFLTYFQNEAQLEKSRLLSDRFSAERPKGSFSTLEIQRTEQGDSAMYLCASSLAGELLGEQFFGPGTRLTVL.

The chain employs TRBV7-6 and TRBJ2-3; either TRBD1 or TRBD2 may fit D (6 bases each). Germline CDR1 is SGHVS and CDR2 is FNYEAQ. The CDR3 loop spans 14 amino acids. Trimming shortened V by 1 base and J by 11 bases, and 16 bases separated the two germline ends. CDR3 residues: CASSLGAGVDRQYF. The CDR3 nucleotides read TGTGCCAGCAGCTTAGGAGCGGGCGTGGACAGGCAGTATTTT.

The rearrangement links TRBV6-5 to TRBJ2-6; maybe TRBD2 (5 bases). This CDR3 contains 15 residues. V gave up 4 bases and J gave up 1 base, with 8 bases separating them. Germline CDR1 reads MNHEY; CDR2 reads SVGAGI. The CDR3 loop is CASSSRGSGANVLTF. Written as DNA, the CDR3 is TGTGCCAGCAGTTCTAGAGGGTCTGGGGCCAACGTCCTGACTTTC.

This rearrangement joins TRBV5-6 to TRBJ2-1, with D uncertain. From germline, CDR1 is SGHDT and CDR2 YYEEEE. Between the trimmed V and J ends, which lost 0 bases and 0 bases, there was a span of 7 bases. This CDR3 region has 15 residues. CDR3 region: CASSLAYNSYNEQFF. CDR3 DNA: TGTGCCAGCAGCTTGGCCTATAACTCCTACAATGAGCAGTTCTTC.